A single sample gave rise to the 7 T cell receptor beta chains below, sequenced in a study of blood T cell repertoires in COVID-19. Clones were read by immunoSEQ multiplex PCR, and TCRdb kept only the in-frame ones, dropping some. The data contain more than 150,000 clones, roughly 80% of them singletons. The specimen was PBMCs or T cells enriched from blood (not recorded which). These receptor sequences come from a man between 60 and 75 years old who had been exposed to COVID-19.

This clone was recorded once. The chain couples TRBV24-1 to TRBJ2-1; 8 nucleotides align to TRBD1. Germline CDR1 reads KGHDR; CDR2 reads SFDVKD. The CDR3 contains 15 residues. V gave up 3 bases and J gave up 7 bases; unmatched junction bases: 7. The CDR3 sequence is CATSDGGQVGNEQFF. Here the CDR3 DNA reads TGTGCCACCAGTGATGGGGGACAGGTCGGGAATGAGCAGTTCTTC.

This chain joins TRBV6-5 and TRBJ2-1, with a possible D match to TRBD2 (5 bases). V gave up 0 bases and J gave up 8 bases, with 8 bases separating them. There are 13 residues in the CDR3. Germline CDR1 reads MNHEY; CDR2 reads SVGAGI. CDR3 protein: CASSYSTMDEQFF. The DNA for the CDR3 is TGTGCCAGCAGTTACTCGACTATGGATGAGCAGTTCTTC.

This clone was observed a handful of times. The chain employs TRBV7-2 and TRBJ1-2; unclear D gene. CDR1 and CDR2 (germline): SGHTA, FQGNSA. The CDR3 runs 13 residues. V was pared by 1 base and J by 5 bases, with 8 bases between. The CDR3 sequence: CASSLGAIYGYTF. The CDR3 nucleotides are TGTGCCAGCAGCTTAGGGGCAATATATGGCTACACCTTC.

Written as DNA, the CDR3 is TGTGCCAGCAGCCTCAGACAGGGGGTGATGAACACTGAAGCTTTCTTT. Translating it yields CASSLRQGVMNTEAFF. The chain uses TRBV6-2 or TRBV6-3 and TRBJ1-1; 9 bases align to TRBD1. J was trimmed by 0 bases and V by 6 bases; bases with no gene match: 8. Germline values: CDR1 MNHEY, CDR2 SVGEGT. The CDR3 has 16 amino acids.

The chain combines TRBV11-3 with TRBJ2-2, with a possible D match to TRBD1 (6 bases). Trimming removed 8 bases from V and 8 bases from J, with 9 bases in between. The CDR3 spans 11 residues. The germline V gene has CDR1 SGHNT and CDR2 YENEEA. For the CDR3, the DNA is TGTGCCAGCTCCGGACAGGGGGAGCTGTTTTTT. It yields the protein CASSGQGELFF.

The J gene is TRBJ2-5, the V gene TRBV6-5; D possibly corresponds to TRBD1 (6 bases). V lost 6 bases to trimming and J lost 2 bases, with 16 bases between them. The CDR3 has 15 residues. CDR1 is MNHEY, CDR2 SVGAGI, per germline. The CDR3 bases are TGTGCCAGCAGCGTAGGACACCAGGGGCAAGAGACCCAGTACTTC. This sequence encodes CASSVGHQGQETQYF.

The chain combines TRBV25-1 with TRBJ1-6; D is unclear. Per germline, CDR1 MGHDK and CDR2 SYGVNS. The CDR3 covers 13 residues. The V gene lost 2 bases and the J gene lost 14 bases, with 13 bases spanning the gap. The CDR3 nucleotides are TGTGCCAGCAGTGAAATGGGCCGGGAGGCCCTCCACTTT. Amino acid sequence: CASSEMGREALHF.